The subject of this entry is one T cell receptor (beta chain). This CDR3 has 14 amino acids. The germline V gene encodes CDR1 MNHEY and CDR2 SVGEGT. The germline V and J ends were trimmed by 2 bases and 7 bases, with 12 bases remaining between them. The data were taken from a study of blood T cell repertoires in COVID-19. At the level of the study: The United States, Italy and Spain were the sources of the acute and convalescent COVID-19 samples. Sample material is recorded as cDNA or gDNA derived from T cells, B-cell-depleted T cells, or PBMCs.

Assay: immunoSEQ multiplex PCR; the TCRdb copy retains only in-frame clones and omits some. The data hold hundreds of thousands of clones, with around 90% observed a single time. In terms of age and location, participants ranged from roughly 18 to 90 years and lived in about two dozen US areas. Cohort 3 recovered donors had two negative PCRs, clearance, or symptom resolution. This TCR derives from a woman aged 40 to 50 who had recovered from COVID-19. The sample was PBMCs or T cells enriched from blood (not recorded which). The V and J genes are TRBV6-2 or TRBV6-3 and TRBJ1-5, with D unresolved. Here the CDR3 DNA reads TGTGCCAGCAGTTACATGGCTATGCGGCAGCCCCAGCATTTT. It translates to CASSYMAMRQPQHF.